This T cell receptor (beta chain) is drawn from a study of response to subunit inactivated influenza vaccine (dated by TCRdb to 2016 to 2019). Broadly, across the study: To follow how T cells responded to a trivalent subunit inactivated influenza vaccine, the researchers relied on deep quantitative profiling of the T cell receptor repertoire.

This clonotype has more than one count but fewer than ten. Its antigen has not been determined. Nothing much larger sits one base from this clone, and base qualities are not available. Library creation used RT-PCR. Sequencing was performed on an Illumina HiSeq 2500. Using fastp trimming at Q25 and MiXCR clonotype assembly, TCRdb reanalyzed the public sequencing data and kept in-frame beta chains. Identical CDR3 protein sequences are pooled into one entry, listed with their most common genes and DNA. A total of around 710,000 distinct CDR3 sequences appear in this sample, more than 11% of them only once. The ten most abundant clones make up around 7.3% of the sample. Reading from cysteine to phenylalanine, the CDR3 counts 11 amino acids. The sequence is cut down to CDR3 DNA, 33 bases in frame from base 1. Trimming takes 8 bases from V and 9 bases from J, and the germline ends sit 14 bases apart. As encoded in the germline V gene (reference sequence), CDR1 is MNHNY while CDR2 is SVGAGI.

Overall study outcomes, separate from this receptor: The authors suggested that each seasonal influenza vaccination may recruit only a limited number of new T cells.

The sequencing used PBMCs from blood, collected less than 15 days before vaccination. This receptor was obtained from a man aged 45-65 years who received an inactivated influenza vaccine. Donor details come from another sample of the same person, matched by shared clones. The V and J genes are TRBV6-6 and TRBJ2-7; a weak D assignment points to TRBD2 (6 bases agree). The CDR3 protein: CASGDFMGQYF. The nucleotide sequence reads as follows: TGTGCCAGCGGGGACTTCATGGGGCAGTACTTC.